One sample yielded the 8 T cell receptor beta chains listed below, sequenced in a study of blood T cell repertoires in COVID-19. Sequenced by immunoSEQ multiplex PCR; TCRdb stores in-frame clones only, minus some. The sample contains 70,000 to 95,000 clones, roughly 90% of which appear only once. The source material was peripheral blood. The receptors shown here come from a man over 45 with COVID-19, enrolled during active disease.

This chain uses TRBV7-6 with TRBJ2-3; TRBD2 aligns across 8 bases. J was trimmed by 2 bases and V by 1 base; bases with no gene match: 2. Germline assignment: CDR1 SGHVS and CDR2 FNYEAQ. This CDR3 comprises 15 residues. In DNA form, the CDR3 reads TGTGCCAGCAGCTTAGTCGGGGGGGCCACAGATACGCAGTATTTT. It specifies CASSLVGGATDTQYF. The full variable domain, in which reference TRBV7-6 and TRBJ2-3 provide the parts outside the CDR3, is GAGVSQSPRYKVTKRGQDVALRCDPISGHVSLYWYRQALGQGPEFLTYFNYEAQQDKSGLPNDRFSAERPEGSISTLTIQRTEQRDSAMYRCASSLVGGATDTQYFGPGTRLTVL.

The V gene is TRBV5-8, the J gene TRBJ2-5, with 8 bases matching TRBD1. CDR1 and CDR2 from the germline V gene are SGHTS and YDEGEE. Unmatched junction bases numbered 5, after V lost 4 bases and J lost 3 bases. The CDR3 runs 14 residues. CDR3 coding DNA: TGTGCCAGCAGCGTTCGGGACAGGAAAGAGACCCAGTACTTC. Translation: CASSVRDRKETQYF.

The chain uses TRBV4-1 and TRBJ1-6; 8 bases are a match to TRBD1. The CDR3 is made up of 14 amino acids. The V segment lost 3 bases and the J segment 9 bases; nucleotides outside the gene matches: 4. The germline V gene encodes CDR1 MGHRA and CDR2 YSYEKL. CDR3 residues: CASSHTGGISPLHF. CDR3 nucleotide sequence: TGCGCCAGCAGCCATACAGGGGGTATTTCACCCCTCCACTTT.

V usage is TRBV4-1 and J usage is TRBJ2-3, with 8 positions matching TRBD2. V shed 6 bases and J 6 bases; nucleotides not matched to a gene: 11. The CDR3 is 15 amino acids. Germline V gene lookup returns CDR1 MGHRA and CDR2 YSYEKL. The chain's CDR3 is CASRSAFGGADTQYF. DNA of the CDR3: TGCGCCAGCAGGTCCGCGTTCGGGGGGGCCGATACGCAGTATTTT.

This clone was recorded once. The V and J genes are TRBV7-3 and TRBJ1-1, with D maybe TRBD1 (5 bases). The CDR3 is 13 amino acids. The germline V gene has CDR1 SGHTA and CDR2 FQGTGA. V dropped 3 bases and J dropped 5 bases, with 10 bases sitting between them. The CDR3 loop reads CASSLSGRTEAFF. In nucleotides, the CDR3 is TGTGCCAGCAGCTTGTCAGGGAGGACTGAAGCTTTCTTT.

This rearrangement joins TRBV30 to TRBJ1-5, with 7 bases matching TRBD1. Germline V gene sequence: CDR1 GTSNPN, CDR2 SVGIG (reference sequence). V was pared by 0 bases and J by 5 bases, with 7 bases of the junction left unmatched. This CDR3 spans 15 amino acids. Here the CDR3 DNA reads TGTGCCTGGAGTGTAAACCCCACAGGGGATCAGCCCCAGCATTTT. Amino acid sequence: CAWSVNPTGDQPQHF.

This clone was counted once. The genes are TRBV6-5 and TRBJ1-2; the D gene is possibly TRBD1 (5 bases). The CDR3 has 13 amino acids. Per the germline V gene, CDR1 is MNHEY and CDR2 is SVGAGI. The ends were cut back, 6 bases at V and 4 bases at J, with 12 bases in the middle. In nucleotides, the CDR3 is TGTGCCAGCAGGATCGGGGGAGGCTATGGCTACACCTTC. Translated: CASRIGGGYGYTF.

DNA for the CDR3: TGTGCCAGCAGCCAGGTGCAGGGTTGGAGCACGCATACGCAGTATTTT. Protein sequence: CASSQVQGWSTHTQYF. This sequence joins TRBV7-9 and TRBJ2-3; D is perhaps TRBD1 (5 bases). The germline V gene has CDR1 SEHNR and CDR2 FQNEAQ (reference sequence). V lost 5 bases and J lost 7, with 22 bases in between. The CDR3 has 16 amino acids.